This T cell receptor beta chain is drawn from a study of radiotherapy plus CTLA-4 blockade in lung cancer. Regarding the study as a whole: Interferon-beta and early blood T cell clone dynamics reportedly predicted response best.

The repertoire was sequenced with immunoSEQ multiplex PCR; TCRdb's copy has only in-frame clones and lacks some. This sample has some 90,000 clones, with around 83% found just once. The CDR3 extends over 14 amino acids. CDR1 and CDR2 from the germline V gene are LNHDA and SQIVND (reference sequence). V dropped 3 bases and J dropped 1 base, with 9 bases sitting between them. Worth noting for this clone: Its cognate antigen is unknown.

The sequences come from peripheral blood, collected from a patient treated with radiotherapy plus ipilimumab. The rearrangement joins TRBV19 to TRBJ1-1, with no clear D. The origin of this receptor is a human donor with non-small cell lung cancer who had stable disease on radiotherapy plus ipilimumab. In DNA, the CDR3 is TGTGCCAGTAGTATGGGCCCGTGGAACACTGAAGCTTTCTTT. The encoded protein is CASSMGPWNTEAFF. Based on the CDR3 plus reference TRBV19 and TRBJ1-1, the full variable domain is DGGITQSPKYLFRKEGQNVTLSCEQNLNHDAMYWYRQDPGQGLRLIYYSQIVNDFQKGDIAEGYSVSREKKESFPLTVTSAQKNPTAFYLCASSMGPWNTEAFFGQGTRLTVV.